The 8 T cell receptor beta chains reported below all come from one sample, sequenced in a study of T cell clones after liver transplantation. TCRdb's table, derived via immunoSEQ multiplex PCR, lists solely in-frame clones and lacks some. In the table there are more than 100,000 clones, about 88% of which are singletons. The sequencing used CD4+ T cells from blood, collected around 44 months after liver transplant. The receptors stem from a human patient who received a liver transplant. Some of the T cells may derive from the graft donor.

The DNA for the CDR3 is TGTGCCAGCAGCGCCGGGACAGATAATTCACCCCTCCACTTT. Translated: CASSAGTDNSPLHF. The chain links TRBV11-3 to TRBJ1-6, with 7 nucleotides matching TRBD1. The CDR3 runs 14 residues. In germline, CDR1 is SGHNT, CDR2 YENEEA. The junction had 3 bases not matched to a gene; V was cut back by 5 bases and J by 5 bases.

The V gene is TRBV7-9, the J gene TRBJ1-2, with D possibly TRBD1 on 6 matching bases. V lost 2 bases and J lost 2, with 6 bases in between. CDR1 and CDR2 from the germline V gene are SEHNR and FQNEAQ (reference sequence). This CDR3 has 13 amino acids. Written as DNA, the CDR3 is TGTGCCAGCAGCTTAAGGGGGAACTATGGCTACACCTTC. Translated, it gives CASSLRGNYGYTF.

J is TRBJ2-3 and V is TRBV29-1, with TRBD2 as a possible D gene (6 bases). Trimming left V 4 bases short and J 2 bases short, with 10 bases between. The V gene's germline CDR1 is SQVTM and CDR2 ANQGSEA. The CDR3 spans 13 residues. CDR3 sequence: CSVATSPTDTQYF. The CDR3 DNA follows: TGCAGCGTTGCCACTAGCCCCACAGATACGCAGTATTTT.

The chain recombines TRBV13 with TRBJ1-4, with 8 bases identical to TRBD1. This CDR3 is 14 amino acids long. V lost 5 bases to trimming and J lost 7 bases; unmatched junction nucleotides: 6. Germline V lookup: CDR1 PRHDT, CDR2 FYEKMQ (reference sequence). As DNA, the CDR3 is TGTGCCAGCAGCCGCGGACAGGGATTTGAAAAACTGTTTTTT. As protein: CASSRGQGFEKLFF. The variable domain in full, with the rest retrieved from reference TRBV13 and TRBJ1-4, is AAGVIQSPRHLIKEKRETATLKCYPIPRHDTVYWYQQGPGQDPQFLISFYEKMQSDKGSIPDRFSAQQFSDYHSELNMSSLELGDSALYFCASSRGQGFEKLFFGSGTQLSVL.

This clone was observed a few times. This chain links TRBV18 with TRBJ2-5, with a tentative D call TRBD1 (6 bases). Germline lookup yields CDR1 KGHSH and CDR2 LQKENI. With 6 bases removed from V and 1 base from J, the gap between germline ends came to 15 bases. This CDR3 is built from 15 residues. The CDR3 nucleotides are TGTGCCAGCTCCCGGGATCAGGGGCCCCAAGAGACCCAGTACTTC. This codes for CASSRDQGPQETQYF.

The rearrangement links TRBV28 to TRBJ1-2, with D maybe TRBD1 (6 bases). V was pared by 7 bases and J by 4 bases, with 16 bases between. Germline V gene sequence: CDR1 MDHEN, CDR2 SYDVKM. The CDR3 sequence is 14 residues long. This CDR3 reads CASTGWRGAYGYTF. The CDR3 DNA reads as TGTGCCAGCACCGGTTGGCGGGGGGCCTATGGCTACACCTTC.

This clone has more than one count but fewer than ten. V usage is TRBV27 and J usage is TRBJ1-2; D is uncertain. The V end lost 5 bases, the J end lost 2 bases, and 6 bases lay between the germline ends. The CDR3 length is 12 residues. Germline CDR1 reads MNHEY; CDR2 reads SMNVEV (reference sequence). CDR3 coding DNA: TGTGCCAGCAGTGACCCGAACTATGGCTACACCTTC. This codes for CASSDPNYGYTF.

The V gene is TRBV9, the J gene TRBJ1-2; D gene uncertain. Germline V gene data show CDR1 as SGDLS and CDR2 as YYNGEE. The CDR3 is 13 amino acids. Trimming removed 4 bases at V and 4 bases at J, with 11 bases between. CDR3 region: CASSPRDLYGYTF. The CDR3, as DNA: TGTGCCAGCAGCCCGAGAGACCTCTATGGCTACACCTTC.